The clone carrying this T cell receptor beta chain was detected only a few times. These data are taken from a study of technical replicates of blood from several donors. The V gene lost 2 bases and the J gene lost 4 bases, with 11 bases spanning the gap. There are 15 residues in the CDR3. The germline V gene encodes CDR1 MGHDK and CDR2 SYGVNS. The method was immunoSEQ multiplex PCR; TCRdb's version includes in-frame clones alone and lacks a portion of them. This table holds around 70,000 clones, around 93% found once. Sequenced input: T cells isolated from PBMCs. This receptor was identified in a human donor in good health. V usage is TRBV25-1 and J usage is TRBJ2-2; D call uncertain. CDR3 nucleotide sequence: TGTGCCAGCAGTGAACACCAGAAAATCACCGGGGAGCTGTTTTTT. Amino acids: CASSEHQKITGELFF. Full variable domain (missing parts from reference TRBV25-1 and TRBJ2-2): EADIYQTPRYLVIGTGKKITLECSQTMGHDKMYWYQQDPGMELHLIHYSYGVNSTEKGDLSSESTVSRIRTEHFPLTLESARPSHTSQYLCASSEHQKITGELFFGEGSRLTVL.